This paragraph covers one TCR beta chain sequence. No antigen is known for it. PCR was performed using 60 Vbeta and 13 Jbeta primers. Assay used: immunoSEQ multiplex PCR; TCRdb lists only in-frame clones, some missing. The sample carries around 100,000 clones, around 83% recorded once. This CDR3 is 15 amino acids long. Trimming cost V 7 bases and J 6 bases; bases outside gene matches: 14. In germline, CDR1 is LNHDA, CDR2 SQIVND (reference sequence). This sample is part of a study of cytomegalovirus exposure and HLA in healthy donors. Findings of the study overall: Later analysis revealed greater clonal expansion in HLA-associated TCR beta chains than in equally common others. The study listed roughly 160 cytomegalovirus-associated TCR beta chains. High specificity and sensitivity for cytomegalovirus status were reported for the classifier.

The source is a man aged 30 to 39 in good health and CMV-seropositive. The chain links TRBV19 to TRBJ1-1; TRBD1 matches 7 bases. The sample consisted of PBMCs. The CDR3 reads CASTPRQGLVSEAFF. CDR3 DNA sequence: TGTGCCAGTACACCTCGACAGGGATTAGTCTCTGAAGCTTTCTTT.